This TCR beta chain comes out of a study of glioma-infiltrating T cells. Regarding the study as a whole: Gliomas, especially low-grade, showed above-expected tissue-blood divergence; non-neoplastic patients showed below.

Amplification of TCR alpha and beta CDR3 regions from RNA used iRepertoire nested multiplex PCR. TCRdb itself ran the multiplex PCR reads through MiXCR, one entry per CDR3 protein. The table includes 100,000 to 150,000 distinct CDR3 sequences, 24% detected once. Only a few counts were recorded for this clonotype. The target antigen is unknown. The sequenced sample was glioma tissue, nonneoplastic brain tissue, or PBMCs (not recorded which). This sequence originates from a human donor with low-grade glioma or glioblastoma, undergoing nonglioma brain surgery, or in good health (not recorded which).

The CDR3 DNA is TGTGCCAGCAGCTTAACGCCTGTGAACACTGAAGCTTTCTTT. The encoded protein is CASSLTPVNTEAFF. The rearrangement links TRBV7-3 to TRBJ1-1; D is uncertain. The CDR3 has 14 amino acids. Trimming cost V 0 bases and J 0 bases, with 5 bases left between them. Germline V gene sequence: CDR1 SGHTA, CDR2 FQGTGA. Complete variable domain (other parts from reference TRBV7-3 and TRBJ1-1): GAGVSQTPSNKVTEKGKYVELRCDPISGHTALYWYRQSLGQGPEFLIYFQGTGAADDSGLPNDRFFAVRPEGSVSTLKIQRTERGDSAVYLCASSLTPVNTEAFFGQGTRLTVV.